A single T cell receptor beta chain is shown here with its context. No antigen is known for it. This CDR3 comprises 17 residues. Germline loops: CDR1 SQVTM, CDR2 ANQGSEA. The junction had 9 bases not matched to a gene; V was cut back by 0 bases and J by 0 bases. Primers: 60 Vbeta forward and 13 Jbeta reverse. Libraries were prepared by immunoSEQ multiplex PCR; TCRdb keeps only in-frame clonotypes and omits some of them. This sample carries under 170,000 clones, 79% of them seen once, and the ten largest clones take roughly 6.7%. The sample comes from a study of cytomegalovirus exposure and HLA in healthy donors. The study's findings and limits: Analysis performed later showed TCR beta chains linked to HLA being more clonally expanded than equally common others. For most TCR beta V segments, an earlier analysis put the productive rate at about 87% or about 30% of the time.

The V and J genes are TRBV29-1 and TRBJ2-3, with 7 positions matching TRBD1. Sequencing was performed on PBMCs. The clonotype was recovered from a man aged 45-60 years in good health and CMV-seropositive. The DNA of the CDR3 is TGCAGCGTTGAAGATCCCAAGGCACAGGGGAGCACAGATACGCAGTATTTT. It translates to CSVEDPKAQGSTDTQYF.